These 14 T cell receptor beta chains came from one sample sequenced in a study of T-cell reconstitution after alpha-beta-depleted transplantation in children. Construction of the TCRbeta library involved unique molecular identifiers. A single record per CDR3 protein comes from TCRdb applying MiXCR to the PCR reads. Of under 750,000 distinct CDR3 sequences listed, roughly 23% are singletons. The sample in question was PBMCs, mostly from graft donor cells, obtained 360 days after TCRalphabeta/CD19-depleted stem cell transplant. Every receptor here comes from a boy less than two years old who had a stem cell transplant for acute myeloid leukemia, so the T cells may come from the graft donor.

The rearrangement links TRBV20-1 to TRBJ2-7; 8 bases fit TRBD1. From germline, CDR1 is DFQATT and CDR2 SNEGSKA (reference sequence). Losses at the gene ends were 1 base for V and 5 bases for J; bases not matched to a gene: 7. CDR3 length: 14 residues. The CDR3 is CSARGPRGRDEQYF. The CDR3, as DNA: TGCAGTGCTAGAGGGCCCAGGGGGCGCGACGAGCAGTACTTC.

V and J are TRBV29-1 and TRBJ1-2; D uncertain. The CDR3 has 14 residues. Between the trimmed V and J ends, which lost 0 bases and 4 bases, there was a span of 12 bases. Germline V lookup: CDR1 SQVTM, CDR2 ANQGSEA. The chain's CDR3 is CSVEDLSGFYGYTF. CDR3 coding DNA: TGCAGCGTTGAAGATCTTTCTGGGTTCTATGGCTACACCTTC.

The rearrangement links TRBV29-1 to TRBJ1-4; possible D gene TRBD1, 5 bases. V lost 6 bases, J lost 3 bases, and 11 bases lay in between. This CDR3 has 13 amino acids. Germline values: CDR1 SQVTM, CDR2 ANQGSEA. CDR3 amino acids: CSVSGTANEKLFF. CDR3 nucleotides: TGCAGCGTATCCGGGACCGCTAATGAAAAACTGTTTTTT.

This clonotype showed up many times. V usage is TRBV5-1 and J usage is TRBJ2-1; 7 nucleotides align to TRBD1. The CDR3 runs to 16 residues. Germline V lookup: CDR1 SGHRS, CDR2 YFSETQ. Trimming removed 5 bases from V and 0 bases from J; junction bases left unmatched: 8. The CDR3 bases are TGCGCCAGCAGTCGGTGGGGACAGAGCTCCTACAATGAGCAGTTCTTC. It codes for CASSRWGQSSYNEQFF.

In this sample, this clonotype turned up many times. The chain joins TRBV12-3 or TRBV12-4 to TRBJ2-3; D call uncertain. CDR3 length: 14 residues. The V gene lost 8 bases and the J gene lost 2 bases, with 14 bases spanning the gap. CDR3: CASGLGYLTDTQYF. CDR3 nucleotide sequence: TGTGCCAGCGGATTAGGGTACCTCACAGATACGCAGTATTTT.

This clonotype appeared a few times. The chain combines TRBV20-1 with TRBJ2-3, with D perhaps TRBD2 (6 bases). The CDR3 sequence is 13 residues long. With 3 bases removed from V and 6 bases from J, the gap between germline ends came to 13 bases. Per germline, CDR1 DFQATT and CDR2 SNEGSKA (reference sequence). For the CDR3, the DNA is TGCAGTGCTAGGAGGCTAGCGTTGGATACGCAGTATTTT. Amino acid sequence: CSARRLALDTQYF.

This clonotype occurred many times. The chain links TRBV12-3 or TRBV12-4 to TRBJ1-1, with D unresolved. CDR3 length equals 12 residues. V lost 6 bases and J lost 0, with 5 bases in between. CDR3 region: CASSRLNTEAFF. The CDR3 DNA follows: TGTGCCAGCAGCCGATTGAACACTGAAGCTTTCTTT.

The gene calls are TRBV12-3 or TRBV12-4 and TRBJ2-2; possible D gene TRBD1, 5 bases. V lost 4 bases, J lost 5 bases, and 17 bases lay in between. CDR3 length equals 16 residues. The CDR3 sequence: CASSSWKGDRTGELFF. The CDR3 region has the DNA TGTGCCAGCAGTTCCTGGAAAGGGGATCGGACCGGGGAGCTGTTTTTT.

The J gene is TRBJ1-5, the V gene TRBV5-1, with TRBD1 as a possible D gene (5 bases). Deletions cut 0 bases from V and 3 bases from J, with 10 bases between. The CDR3 contains 15 residues. Germline CDR1 is SGHRS and CDR2 is YFSETQ. DNA for the CDR3: TGCGCCAGCAGCTTGGAATGGGGGTCCAATCAGCCCCAGCATTTT. This encodes CASSLEWGSNQPQHF.

This clonotype was found many times. The V gene is TRBV20-1, the J gene TRBJ2-7, with TRBD1 matching over 7 bases. The CDR3 has 16 amino acids. The germline V gene encodes CDR1 DFQATT and CDR2 SNEGSKA (reference sequence). Trimming took 0 bases from V and 3 from J; bases not matched to a gene: 11. CDR3 nucleotides: TGCAGTGCTAGAGACGGCCTTAGGGGGCACCTCTACGAGCAGTACGTC. This translates into CSARDGLRGHLYEQYV.

This clonotype was counted between two and nine times. This chain uses TRBV6-5 with TRBJ1-1; D is unclear. The CDR3 runs to 15 residues. Trimming removed 0 bases at V and 8 bases at J, with 16 bases between. Per the germline V gene, CDR1 is MNHEY and CDR2 is SVGAGI. CDR3 residues: CASSYSRTVMVEAFF. The CDR3 nucleotides are TGTGCCAGCAGTTACTCGAGGACGGTGATGGTGGAAGCTTTCTTT.

This chain links TRBV28 with TRBJ2-4; either TRBD1 or TRBD2 may fit D (6 bases each). The CDR3 runs 15 residues. Germline V gene sequence: CDR1 MDHEN, CDR2 SYDVKM. V was trimmed by 7 bases and J by 9 bases, leaving 22 bases between them. For the CDR3, the DNA is TGTGCCAGCACCTCCTGGGGGGCTGAATGGGGCATTCAGTACTTC. Protein product: CASTSWGAEWGIQYF.

V is TRBV28 and J is TRBJ2-3; D may be TRBD1 (6 bases). V was trimmed by 2 bases and J by 1 base, leaving 13 bases between them. Germline-derived CDR1 and CDR2 are MDHEN and SYDVKM. The CDR3 extends over 16 amino acids. CDR3 residues: CASSLPRDKRTDTQYF. The CDR3 DNA follows: TGTGCCAGCAGTTTACCCCGGGACAAGCGCACAGATACGCAGTATTTT.

In its sample, this clonotype was seen many times. CDR3 residues: CASSYERVGGYTF. DNA for the CDR3: TGTGCCAGCAGTTACGAGCGGGTAGGGGGCTACACCTTC. The rearrangement links TRBV6-5 to TRBJ1-2; D gene uncertain. The CDR3 runs 13 residues. Germline-derived CDR1 and CDR2 are MNHEY and SVGAGI. With 2 bases removed from V and 8 bases from J, the gap between germline ends came to 12 bases.